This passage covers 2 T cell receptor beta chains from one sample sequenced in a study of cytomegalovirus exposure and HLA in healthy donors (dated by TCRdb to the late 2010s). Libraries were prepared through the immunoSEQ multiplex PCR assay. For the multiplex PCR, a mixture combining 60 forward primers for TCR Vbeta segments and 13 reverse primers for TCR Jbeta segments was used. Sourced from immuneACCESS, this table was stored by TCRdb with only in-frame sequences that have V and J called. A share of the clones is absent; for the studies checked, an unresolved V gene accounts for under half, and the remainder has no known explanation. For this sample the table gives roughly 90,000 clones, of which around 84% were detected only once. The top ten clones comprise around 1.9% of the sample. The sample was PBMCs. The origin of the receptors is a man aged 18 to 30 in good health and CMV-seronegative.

The CDR3 sequence: CASSIEAMNTEAFF. The CDR3 nucleotides are TGTGCCAGTAGTATTGAAGCCATGAACACTGAAGCTTTCTTT. This chain joins TRBV19 and TRBJ1-1; D is uncertain. The V end lost 3 bases, the J end lost 0 bases, and 8 bases lay between the germline ends. From germline, CDR1 is LNHDA and CDR2 SQIVND (reference sequence). The CDR3 is made up of 14 amino acids.

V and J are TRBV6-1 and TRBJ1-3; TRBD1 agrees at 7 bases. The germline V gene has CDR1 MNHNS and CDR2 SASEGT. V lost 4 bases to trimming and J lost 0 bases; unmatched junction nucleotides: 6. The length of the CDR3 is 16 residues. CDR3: CASSVYHRGSGNTIYF. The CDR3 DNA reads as TGTGCCAGCAGTGTATATCACAGGGGCTCTGGAAACACCATATATTTT.